The clone carrying this T cell receptor beta chain was seen only a few times. Its antigen is not identified. V shed 3 bases and J shed 5 bases, with 10 bases lying between them. The length of the CDR3 is 13 residues. Amplifying from RNA transcripts, the study obtained TCR beta CDR3 regions. HTBI primers were used in a first-round RT-PCR, which preceded a second-round multiplex PCR. MiXCR was run by TCRdb on the multiplex PCR reads, yielding one entry per CDR3 protein. This sample has over a million distinct CDR3 sequences, with roughly two fifths found just once. The data derive from a study of Graves' ophthalmopathy and Graves' hyperthyroidism. For the study at large: Being free of ophthalmopathy for 18 months of follow-up defined stable hyperthyroidism. Broader study findings: The study's model predicted ophthalmopathy progression at approximately 70% sensitivity and 72% to 85% specificity. Ophthalmopathy cases were distinguished from stable hyperthyroidism by a 13-signature model, reaching over 85% sensitivity and about 81% specificity. Blood also held most thyroid clonotypes expanded above 0.001 frequency.

This chain connects TRBV12-3 or TRBV12-4 to TRBJ2-5; D possibly corresponds to TRBD1 (5 bases). The sequence came from an adult man with Graves' hyperthyroidism. The material sequenced was peripheral blood or thyroid tissue (not recorded which). The CDR3 bases are TGTGCCAGCAGTTTCCAGGGCCCGGAGACCCAGTACTTC. This translates into CASSFQGPETQYF.